The 3 T cell receptor beta chains below all came from one sample that was sequenced in a study of metastatic and nonmetastatic thyroid tumors. Thyroid surgery was performed in patients who had received no treatment beforehand. TCRdb reassembled clones from the PCR reads with MiXCR. The sample carries some 38,000 clones, around half recorded once. Specimen: tumor tissue. The receptors were gathered from a male donor with papillary thyroid cancer or a benign thyroid nodule (not recorded which). Some clones in this sample may be carry-over from other donors' samples.

The rearrangement links TRBV20-1 to TRBJ2-7, with 8 bases identical to TRBD1. Germline V gene lookup returns CDR1 DFQATT and CDR2 SNEGSKA (reference sequence). V lost 6 bases and J lost 2; bases outside the gene matches: 3. This CDR3 has 12 amino acids. This CDR3 is CSALTGAYEQYF. The CDR3 nucleotides read TGCAGTGCATTGACAGGGGCCTACGAGCAGTACTTC.

This clone was seen more than once but under ten times. V is TRBV13 and J is TRBJ2-7; D is unresolved. Trimming stripped 4 bases from V and 4 bases from J, with 14 bases between. Germline V lookup: CDR1 PRHDT, CDR2 FYEKMQ (reference sequence). The CDR3 runs to 14 residues. The CDR3 DNA reads as TGTGCCAGCAGCTCCGGTGGCTCACTATACGAGCAGTACTTC. Translated, it gives CASSSGGSLYEQYF.

This clone turned up a few times. The chain recombines TRBV30 with TRBJ1-2; no clear D. Germline V gene data show CDR1 as GTSNPN and CDR2 as SVGIG (reference sequence). Trimming removed 1 base from V and 8 bases from J, with 8 bases in between. This CDR3 is built from 11 residues. CDR3 DNA sequence: TGTGCCTGGAGTGCCGGTCCGGGCTACACCTTC. Translating gives CAWSAGPGYTF.